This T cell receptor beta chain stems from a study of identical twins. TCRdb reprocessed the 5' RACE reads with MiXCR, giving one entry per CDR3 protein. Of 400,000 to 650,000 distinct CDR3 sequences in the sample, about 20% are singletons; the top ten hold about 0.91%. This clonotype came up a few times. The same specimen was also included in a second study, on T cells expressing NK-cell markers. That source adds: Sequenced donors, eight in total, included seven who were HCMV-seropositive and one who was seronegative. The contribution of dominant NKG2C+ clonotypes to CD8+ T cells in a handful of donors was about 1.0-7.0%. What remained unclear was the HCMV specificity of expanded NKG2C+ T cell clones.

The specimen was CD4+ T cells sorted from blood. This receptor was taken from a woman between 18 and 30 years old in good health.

The DNA for the CDR3 is TGTGCCAGCAGCTTATTGGTCTCCACCGAATTTGAGCAGTTCTTC. It specifies CASSLLVSTEFEQFF. The chain has TRBV11-2 and TRBJ2-1, with D unresolved. The CDR3 has 15 residues. The germline V and J ends were trimmed by 2 bases and 9 bases, with 17 bases remaining between them. CDR1 and CDR2 from the germline V gene are SGHAT and FQNNGV.